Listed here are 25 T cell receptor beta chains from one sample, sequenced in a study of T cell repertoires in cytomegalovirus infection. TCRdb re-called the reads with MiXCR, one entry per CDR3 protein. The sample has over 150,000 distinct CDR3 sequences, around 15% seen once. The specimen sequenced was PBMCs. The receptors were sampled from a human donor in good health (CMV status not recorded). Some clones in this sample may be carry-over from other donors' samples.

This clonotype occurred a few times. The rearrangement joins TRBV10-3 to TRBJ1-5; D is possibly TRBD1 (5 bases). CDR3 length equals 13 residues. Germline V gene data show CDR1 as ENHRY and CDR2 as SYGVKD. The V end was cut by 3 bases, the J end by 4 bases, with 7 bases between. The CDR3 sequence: CAISDRGNQPQHF. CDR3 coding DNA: TGTGCCATCAGTGATCGGGGGAATCAGCCCCAGCATTTT.

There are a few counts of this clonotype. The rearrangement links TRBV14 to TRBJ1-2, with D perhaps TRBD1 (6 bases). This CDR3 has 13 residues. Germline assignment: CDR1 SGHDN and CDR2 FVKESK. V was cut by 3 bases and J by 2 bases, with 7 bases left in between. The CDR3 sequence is CASSQGQNYGYTF. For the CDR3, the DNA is TGTGCCAGCAGCCAGGGACAAAACTATGGCTACACCTTC.

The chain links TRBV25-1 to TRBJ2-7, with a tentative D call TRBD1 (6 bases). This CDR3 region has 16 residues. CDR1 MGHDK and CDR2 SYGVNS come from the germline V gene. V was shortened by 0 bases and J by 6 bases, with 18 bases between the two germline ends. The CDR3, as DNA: TGTGCCAGCAGTGAATATCTCGGGCAGGGGTATTGCGAGCAGTACTTC. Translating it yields CASSEYLGQGYCEQYF.

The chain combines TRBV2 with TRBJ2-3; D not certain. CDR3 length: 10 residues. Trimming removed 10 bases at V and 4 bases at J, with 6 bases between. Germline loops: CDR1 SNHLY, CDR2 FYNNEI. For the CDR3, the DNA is TGTGCCACCGTGGCAGATACGCAGTATTTT. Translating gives CATVADTQYF.

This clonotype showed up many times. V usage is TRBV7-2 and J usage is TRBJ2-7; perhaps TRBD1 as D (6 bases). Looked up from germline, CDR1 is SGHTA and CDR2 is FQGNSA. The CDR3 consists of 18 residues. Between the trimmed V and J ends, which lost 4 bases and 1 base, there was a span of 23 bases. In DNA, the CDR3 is TGTGCCAGCAGCTCACGACTGGTGACTCGAGGGGGATCCTACGAGCAGTACTTC. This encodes CASSSRLVTRGGSYEQYF.

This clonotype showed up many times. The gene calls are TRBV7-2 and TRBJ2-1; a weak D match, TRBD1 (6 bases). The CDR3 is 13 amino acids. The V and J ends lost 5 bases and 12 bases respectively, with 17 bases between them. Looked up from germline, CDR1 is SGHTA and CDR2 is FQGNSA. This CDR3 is CASSGVRGPGQFF. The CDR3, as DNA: TGTGCCAGCAGCGGTGTCAGGGGACCTGGGCAGTTCTTC.

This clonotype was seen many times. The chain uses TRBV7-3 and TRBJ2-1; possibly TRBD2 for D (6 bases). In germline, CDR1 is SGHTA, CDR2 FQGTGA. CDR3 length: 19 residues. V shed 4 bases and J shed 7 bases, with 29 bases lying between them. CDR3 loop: CASSSTAGGAVISGNEQFF. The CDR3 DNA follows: TGTGCCAGCAGCTCCACGGCCGGGGGAGCGGTTATTTCGGGAAATGAGCAGTTCTTC.

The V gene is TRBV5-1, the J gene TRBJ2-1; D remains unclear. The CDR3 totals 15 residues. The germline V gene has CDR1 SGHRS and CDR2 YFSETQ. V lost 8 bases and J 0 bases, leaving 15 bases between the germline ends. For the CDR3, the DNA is TGCGCCAGTTTTTCCTCGAGTAGCTCCTACAATGAGCAGTTCTTC. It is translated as CASFSSSSSYNEQFF.

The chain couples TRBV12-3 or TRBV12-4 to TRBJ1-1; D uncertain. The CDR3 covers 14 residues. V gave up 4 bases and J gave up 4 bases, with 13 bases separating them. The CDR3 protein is CASSYVEGGTEAFF. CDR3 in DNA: TGTGCCAGCAGTTACGTGGAGGGAGGCACTGAAGCTTTCTTT.

In nucleotides, the CDR3 is TGTGCCAGTAGTATCAGAACGCATCAAGCTTTCTTT. This codes for CASSIRTHQAFF. The rearrangement joins TRBV19 to TRBJ1-1; D unresolved. CDR3 size: 12 residues. Trimming took 3 bases from V and 9 from J, leaving 11 bases between them. Germline V lookup: CDR1 LNHDA, CDR2 SQIVND (reference sequence).

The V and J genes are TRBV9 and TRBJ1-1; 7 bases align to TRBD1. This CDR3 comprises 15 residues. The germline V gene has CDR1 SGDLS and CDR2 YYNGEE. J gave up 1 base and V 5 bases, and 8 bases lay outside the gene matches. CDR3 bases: TGTGCCAGCAGTGACCGGGACAGATCGAACACTGAAGCTTTCTTT. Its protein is CASSDRDRSNTEAFF.

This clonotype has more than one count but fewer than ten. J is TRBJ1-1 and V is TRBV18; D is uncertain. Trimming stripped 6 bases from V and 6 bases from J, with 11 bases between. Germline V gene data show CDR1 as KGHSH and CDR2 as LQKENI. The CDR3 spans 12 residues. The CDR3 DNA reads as TGTGCCAGCTCGGCAGGCATGGCTGAAGCTTTCTTT. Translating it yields CASSAGMAEAFF.

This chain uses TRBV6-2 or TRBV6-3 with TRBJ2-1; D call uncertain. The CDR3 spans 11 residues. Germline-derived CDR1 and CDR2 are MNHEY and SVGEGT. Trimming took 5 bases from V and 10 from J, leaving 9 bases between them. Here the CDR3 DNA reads TGTGCCAGCAGTAAGGGATTCGAGCAGTTCTTC. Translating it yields CASSKGFEQFF.

In DNA, the CDR3 is TGTGCCAGCAGCTTAGGGGACAGGGTCTTCTACGAGCAGTACTTC. Amino acids: CASSLGDRVFYEQYF. This rearrangement joins TRBV7-6 to TRBJ2-7; 9 nucleotides line up with TRBD1. Germline trimming cut 1 base from V and 3 bases from J; bases unmatched to any gene: 4. The CDR3 spans 15 residues. Germline V gene sequence: CDR1 SGHVS, CDR2 FNYEAQ.

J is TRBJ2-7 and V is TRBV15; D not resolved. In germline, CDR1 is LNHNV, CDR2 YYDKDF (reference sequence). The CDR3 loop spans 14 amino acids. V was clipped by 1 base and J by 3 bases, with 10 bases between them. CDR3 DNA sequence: TGTGCCACCAGCAGAGCGGATAAAGACTACGAGCAGTACTTC. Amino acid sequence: CATSRADKDYEQYF.

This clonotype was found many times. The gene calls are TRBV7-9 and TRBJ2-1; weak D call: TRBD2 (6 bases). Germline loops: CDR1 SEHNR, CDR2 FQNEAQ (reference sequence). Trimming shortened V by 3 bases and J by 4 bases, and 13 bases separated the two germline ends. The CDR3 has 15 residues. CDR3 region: CASSFVGTAYNEQFF. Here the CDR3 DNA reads TGTGCCAGCAGCTTTGTGGGGACTGCTTACAATGAGCAGTTCTTC.

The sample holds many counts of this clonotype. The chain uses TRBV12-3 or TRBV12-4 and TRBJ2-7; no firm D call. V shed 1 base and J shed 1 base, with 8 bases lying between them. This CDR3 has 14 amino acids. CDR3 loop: CASSLVPGSYEQYF. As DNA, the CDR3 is TGTGCCAGCAGTTTAGTCCCGGGTTCCTACGAGCAGTACTTC.

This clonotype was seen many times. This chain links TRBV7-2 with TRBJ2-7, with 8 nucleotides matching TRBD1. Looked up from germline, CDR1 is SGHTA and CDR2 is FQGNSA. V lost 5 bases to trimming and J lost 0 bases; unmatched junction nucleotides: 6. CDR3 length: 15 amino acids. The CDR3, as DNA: TGTGCCAGCAGCCGTGGACAGGGAAGCTCCTACGAGCAGTACTTC. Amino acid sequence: CASSRGQGSSYEQYF.

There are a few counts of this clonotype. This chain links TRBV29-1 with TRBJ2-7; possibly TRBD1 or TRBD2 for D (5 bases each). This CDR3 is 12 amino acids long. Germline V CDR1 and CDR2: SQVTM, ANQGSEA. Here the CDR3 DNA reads TGCACCTCGTGGGGACCCAGGAGGGAGCAGTACTTC. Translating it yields CTSWGPRREQYF.

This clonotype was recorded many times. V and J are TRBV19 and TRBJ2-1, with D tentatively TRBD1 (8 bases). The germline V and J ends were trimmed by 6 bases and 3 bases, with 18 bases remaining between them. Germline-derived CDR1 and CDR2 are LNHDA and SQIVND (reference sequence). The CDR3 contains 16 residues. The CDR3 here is CASSQDREGLYNEQFF. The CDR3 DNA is TGTGCCAGTAGCCAGGACAGGGAGGGACTCTACAATGAGCAGTTCTTC.

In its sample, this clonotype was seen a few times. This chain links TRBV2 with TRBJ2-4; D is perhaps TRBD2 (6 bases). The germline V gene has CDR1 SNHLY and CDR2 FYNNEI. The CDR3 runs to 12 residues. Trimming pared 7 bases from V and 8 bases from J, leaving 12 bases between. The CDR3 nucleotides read TGTGCCAGCACCAATTGGGGGGACATTCAGTACTTC. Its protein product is CASTNWGDIQYF.

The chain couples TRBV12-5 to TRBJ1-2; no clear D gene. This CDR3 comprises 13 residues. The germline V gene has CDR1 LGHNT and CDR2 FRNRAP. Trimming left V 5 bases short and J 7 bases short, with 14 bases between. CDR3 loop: CASGPPGGGGYTF. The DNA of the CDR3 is TGTGCTAGTGGTCCCCCCGGAGGAGGTGGCTACACCTTC.

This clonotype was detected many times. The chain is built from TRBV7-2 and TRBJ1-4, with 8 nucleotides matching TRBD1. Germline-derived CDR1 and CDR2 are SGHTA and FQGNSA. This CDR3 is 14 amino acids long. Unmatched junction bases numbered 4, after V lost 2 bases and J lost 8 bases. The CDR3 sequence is CASSLPGQGEKLFF. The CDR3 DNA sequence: TGTGCCAGCAGCTTACCCGGACAGGGAGAAAAACTGTTTTTT.

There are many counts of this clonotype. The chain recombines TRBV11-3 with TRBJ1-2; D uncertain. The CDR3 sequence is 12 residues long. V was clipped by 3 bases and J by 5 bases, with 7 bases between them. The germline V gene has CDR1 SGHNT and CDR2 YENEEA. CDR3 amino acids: CASSFSGYGYTF. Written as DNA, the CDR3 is TGTGCCAGCAGCTTCAGCGGATATGGCTACACCTTC. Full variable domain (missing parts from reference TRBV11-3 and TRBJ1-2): EAGVVQSPRYKIIEKKQPVAFWCNPISGHNTLYWYLQNLGQGPELLIRYENEEAVDDSQLPKDRFSAERLKGVDSTLKIQPAELGDSAVYLCASSFSGYGYTFGSGTRLTVV.

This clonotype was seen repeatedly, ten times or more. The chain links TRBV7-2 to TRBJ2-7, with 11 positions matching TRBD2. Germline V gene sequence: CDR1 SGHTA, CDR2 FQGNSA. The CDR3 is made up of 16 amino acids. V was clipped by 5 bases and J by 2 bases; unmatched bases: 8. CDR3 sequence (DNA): TGTGCCAGCAGCACCAGTGGGACTAGCGGAACCTACGAGCAGTACTTC. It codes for CASSTSGTSGTYEQYF.